These T cell receptor beta chains were read from a single sample in a study of response to subunit inactivated influenza vaccine. MiXCR was run by TCRdb on the RT-PCR reads, yielding one entry per CDR3 protein. The sample yields roughly 700,000 distinct CDR3 sequences, approximately 15% seen once. The sequencing here drew on PBMCs from blood, taken around two weeks before vaccination. The receptors were sampled from a man aged 50 to 59 who received an inactivated influenza vaccine. Both conserved end residues are part of each CDR3. Each record gives: J gene, V gene, D gene, clone size, CDR3 protein, CDR3 DNA. D genes are given only for firm matches. The size of a clone is reported for some rows only, either as once, few or many, or as a class for expanded clones.

j_call: TRBJ2-6
v_call: TRBV20-1
d_call: TRBD2
clone_size: .
cdr3_aa: CSATTGTSGRTGANVLTF
cdr3_nt: TGCAGTGCTACAACCGGGACTAGCGGGAGAACTGGGGCCAACGTCCTGACTTTC

j_call: TRBJ1-5
v_call: TRBV20-1
d_call: .
clone_size: .
cdr3_aa: CSARDRVTRPQHF
cdr3_nt: TGCAGTGCTAGAGATAGGGTGACCCGGCCCCAGCATTTT

j_call: TRBJ1-1
v_call: TRBV4-1
d_call: .
clone_size: .
cdr3_aa: CASSQDQGRNTEAFF
cdr3_nt: TGCGCCAGCAGCCAAGACCAGGGAAGGAACACTGAAGCTTTCTTT

j_call: TRBJ2-7
v_call: TRBV4-3
d_call: .
clone_size: .
cdr3_aa: CASSQDGFGRPYEQYF
cdr3_nt: TGCGCCAGCAGCCAAGACGGATTTGGACGGCCCTACGAGCAGTACTTC

j_call: TRBJ2-3
v_call: TRBV6-2/TRBV6-3
d_call: .
clone_size: .
cdr3_aa: CASSLPGDPSSTDTQYF
cdr3_nt: TGTGCCAGCAGTCTACCCGGGGACCCATCGAGCACAGATACGCAGTATTTT

j_call: TRBJ2-5
v_call: TRBV11-2
d_call: .
clone_size: many
cdr3_aa: CASSKYPGRTYQETQYF
cdr3_nt: TGTGCCAGCAGTAAATACCCGGGACGGACGTACCAAGAGACCCAGTACTTC

j_call: TRBJ2-7
v_call: TRBV6-1
d_call: .
clone_size: many
cdr3_aa: CASSPGRLAYEQYF
cdr3_nt: TGTGCCAGCAGTCCCGGAAGACTAGCCTACGAGCAGTACTTC

j_call: TRBJ2-1
v_call: TRBV28
d_call: TRBD2
clone_size: .
cdr3_aa: CASSSARTRSINEQFF
cdr3_nt: TGTGCCAGCAGCTCAGCCAGGACTAGATCTATCAATGAGCAGTTCTTC

j_call: TRBJ2-1
v_call: TRBV6-2/TRBV6-3
d_call: .
clone_size: .
cdr3_aa: CASSYAGNEQFF
cdr3_nt: TGTGCCAGCAGTTACGCGGGCAATGAGCAGTTCTTC

j_call: TRBJ2-5
v_call: TRBV28
d_call: TRBD1
clone_size: few
cdr3_aa: CASRPRPQGAGETQYF
cdr3_nt: TGTGCCAGCAGACCCCGGCCTCAGGGGGCAGGGGAGACCCAGTACTTC

j_call: TRBJ1-5
v_call: TRBV28
d_call: .
clone_size: few
cdr3_aa: CASSIRGIGRHQPQHF
cdr3_nt: TGTGCCAGCAGTATCCGGGGCATCGGTCGTCATCAGCCCCAGCATTTT

j_call: TRBJ2-3
v_call: TRBV29-1
d_call: .
clone_size: .
cdr3_aa: CSVSKRADTDTQYF
cdr3_nt: TGCAGCGTCAGTAAGCGGGCGGATACAGATACGCAGTATTTT

j_call: TRBJ2-7
v_call: TRBV9
d_call: TRBD1
clone_size: many
cdr3_aa: CASSETGGVYEQYF
cdr3_nt: TGTGCCAGCAGCGAGACAGGGGGCGTCTACGAGCAGTACTTC

j_call: TRBJ1-1
v_call: TRBV12-3/TRBV12-4
d_call: .
clone_size: many
cdr3_aa: CASSYPRGGGGTEAFF
cdr3_nt: TGTGCCAGCAGTTACCCCCGAGGAGGGGGGGGCACTGAAGCTTTCTTT

j_call: TRBJ2-3
v_call: TRBV29-1
d_call: TRBD2
clone_size: few
cdr3_aa: CSVEGQAGGHTDTQYF
cdr3_nt: TGCAGCGTTGAAGGGCAAGCGGGGGGCCACACAGATACGCAGTATTTT

j_call: TRBJ2-1
v_call: TRBV4-2
d_call: .
clone_size: few
cdr3_aa: CASSQLGVNEQFF
cdr3_nt: TGTGCCAGCAGCCAACTTGGGGTCAATGAGCAGTTCTTC

j_call: TRBJ2-3
v_call: TRBV11-1
d_call: .
clone_size: few
cdr3_aa: CASSLIRSEPLVPFEDTQYF
cdr3_nt: TGTGCCAGCAGCTTGATAAGATCGGAACCCCTCGTACCATTCGAAGATACGCAGTATTTT

j_call: TRBJ1-6
v_call: TRBV11-2
d_call: TRBD1
clone_size: few
cdr3_aa: CASSIRTGAISSPLHF
cdr3_nt: TGTGCCAGCAGCATAAGGACAGGGGCGATTTCTTCACCCCTCCACTTT

j_call: TRBJ2-5
v_call: TRBV20-1
d_call: .
clone_size: .
cdr3_aa: CSAQLGRQETQYF
cdr3_nt: TGCAGTGCTCAACTAGGGAGACAAGAGACCCAGTACTTC

j_call: TRBJ2-3
v_call: TRBV20-1
d_call: TRBD1
clone_size: few
cdr3_aa: CSASNFGQGWTNTQYF
cdr3_nt: TGCAGTGCTAGCAATTTCGGACAGGGATGGACAAATACGCAGTATTTT

j_call: TRBJ2-1
v_call: TRBV20-1
d_call: TRBD2
clone_size: .
cdr3_aa: CSARLPGTSGSNEQFF
cdr3_nt: TGCAGTGCTAGACTTCCGGGGACTAGCGGGAGTAATGAGCAGTTCTTC

j_call: TRBJ2-7
v_call: TRBV5-1
d_call: .
clone_size: .
cdr3_aa: CASSVMGVNAGYEQYF
cdr3_nt: TGCGCCAGCAGCGTGATGGGGGTTAATGCGGGCTACGAGCAGTACTTC

j_call: TRBJ2-5
v_call: TRBV28
d_call: .
clone_size: .
cdr3_aa: CASSQSGNYQETQYF
cdr3_nt: TGTGCCAGCAGCCAATCCGGGAACTACCAAGAGACCCAGTACTTC

j_call: TRBJ2-7
v_call: TRBV7-2
d_call: TRBD2
clone_size: few
cdr3_aa: CASSLVGGLARYEQYF
cdr3_nt: TGTGCCAGCAGCTTAGTCGGGGGACTAGCGCGCTACGAGCAGTACTTC

j_call: TRBJ1-1
v_call: TRBV5-6
d_call: .
clone_size: .
cdr3_aa: CASSLTGPAVAFF
cdr3_nt: TGTGCCAGCAGCTTGACAGGACCCGCAGTAGCTTTCTTT

j_call: TRBJ2-5
v_call: TRBV12-3/TRBV12-4
d_call: .
clone_size: .
cdr3_aa: CASSNLLETQYF
cdr3_nt: TGTGCCAGCAGTAACCTATTGGAGACCCAGTACTTC

j_call: TRBJ2-7
v_call: TRBV18
d_call: .
clone_size: many
cdr3_aa: CASSRTGTYEQYF
cdr3_nt: TGTGCCAGCAGTCGAACAGGGACCTACGAGCAGTACTTC

j_call: TRBJ1-4
v_call: TRBV12-3/TRBV12-4
d_call: TRBD1
clone_size: many
cdr3_aa: CASSLGRGNEKLFF
cdr3_nt: TGTGCCAGCAGTTTGGGCAGGGGGAATGAAAAACTGTTTTTT

j_call: TRBJ2-3
v_call: TRBV6-5
d_call: .
clone_size: .
cdr3_aa: CASRAGPTQYF
cdr3_nt: TGTGCCAGCAGGGCCGGGCCCACGCAGTATTTT

j_call: TRBJ2-7
v_call: TRBV9
d_call: TRBD2
clone_size: few
cdr3_aa: CASSPSGGGRAGQYF
cdr3_nt: TGTGCCAGCAGCCCCTCTGGGGGAGGGAGGGCCGGGCAGTACTTC

j_call: TRBJ1-6
v_call: TRBV6-1
d_call: TRBD1
clone_size: .
cdr3_aa: CASRPDRAFYNSPLHF
cdr3_nt: TGTGCCAGCAGGCCCGACAGGGCCTTCTATAATTCACCCCTCCACTTT

j_call: TRBJ2-3
v_call: TRBV4-2
d_call: TRBD2
clone_size: few
cdr3_aa: CASSQVMTSGRADTQYF
cdr3_nt: TGTGCCAGCAGCCAAGTCATGACTAGCGGGAGGGCAGATACGCAGTATTTT

j_call: TRBJ2-7
v_call: TRBV18
d_call: TRBD1
clone_size: .
cdr3_aa: CASSLRDRAPYEQYF
cdr3_nt: TGTGCCAGCTCACTCCGGGACAGGGCCCCCTACGAGCAGTACTTC

j_call: TRBJ1-6
v_call: TRBV12-3/TRBV12-4
d_call: .
clone_size: few
cdr3_aa: CASSLRQGTNNSPLHF
cdr3_nt: TGTGCCAGCAGTTTACGGCAGGGAACCAATAATTCACCCCTCCACTTT

j_call: TRBJ2-7
v_call: TRBV2
d_call: TRBD1
clone_size: few
cdr3_aa: CASTRTGQGVYEQYF
cdr3_nt: TGTGCCAGCACTCGGACTGGACAGGGGGTCTACGAGCAGTACTTC

j_call: TRBJ2-1
v_call: TRBV29-1
d_call: TRBD2
clone_size: few
cdr3_aa: CSVWTSGINNEQFF
cdr3_nt: TGCAGCGTTTGGACTAGCGGGATAAACAATGAGCAGTTCTTC

j_call: TRBJ1-1
v_call: TRBV7-9
d_call: .
clone_size: .
cdr3_aa: CASSLQGTVNTEAFF
cdr3_nt: TGTGCCAGCAGCTTACAGGGTACCGTGAACACTGAAGCTTTCTTT

j_call: TRBJ2-3
v_call: TRBV3-1
d_call: .
clone_size: few
cdr3_aa: CASSQVRAQSWDTQYF
cdr3_nt: TGTGCCAGCAGCCAAGTCCGGGCCCAAAGCTGGGATACGCAGTATTTT

j_call: TRBJ2-7
v_call: TRBV27
d_call: .
clone_size: few
cdr3_aa: CASSLGPGSAHEQYF
cdr3_nt: TGTGCCAGCAGTTTGGGGCCGGGCTCGGCCCACGAGCAGTACTTC

j_call: TRBJ2-1
v_call: TRBV20-1
d_call: .
clone_size: many
cdr3_aa: CSATTSVTYNEQFF
cdr3_nt: TGCAGTGCAACGACCAGCGTAACCTACAATGAGCAGTTCTTC

j_call: TRBJ2-5
v_call: TRBV6-1
d_call: .
clone_size: .
cdr3_aa: CASSGQTASETQYF
cdr3_nt: TGTGCCAGCAGTGGCCAGACAGCAAGCGAGACCCAGTACTTC

j_call: TRBJ2-5
v_call: TRBV5-1
d_call: .
clone_size: few
cdr3_aa: CASSLYQGSSGTQYF
cdr3_nt: TGCGCCAGCAGCTTGTATCAAGGTAGCTCGGGGACCCAGTACTTC

j_call: TRBJ2-7
v_call: TRBV28
d_call: TRBD1
clone_size: .
cdr3_aa: CASSSMDRGRIYEQYF
cdr3_nt: TGTGCCAGCAGTTCCATGGACAGGGGAAGGATATACGAGCAGTACTTC

j_call: TRBJ1-2
v_call: TRBV12-3/TRBV12-4
d_call: .
clone_size: few
cdr3_aa: CASSAGDYGYTF
cdr3_nt: TGTGCCAGCAGTGCGGGAGACTATGGCTACACCTTC

j_call: TRBJ2-1
v_call: TRBV9
d_call: .
clone_size: .
cdr3_aa: CASSAGLSYNEQFF
cdr3_nt: TGTGCCAGCTCGGCGGGCCTCTCCTACAATGAGCAGTTCTTC

j_call: TRBJ2-7
v_call: TRBV14
d_call: TRBD2
clone_size: few
cdr3_aa: CASSRKGDTSGISYEQYF
cdr3_nt: TGTGCCAGCAGCCGAAAGGGAGATACTAGCGGTATTTCCTACGAGCAGTACTTC

j_call: TRBJ2-7
v_call: TRBV7-2
d_call: TRBD2
clone_size: .
cdr3_aa: CASSTSGLAGPYEQYF
cdr3_nt: TGTGCCAGCAGCACTTCGGGACTAGCGGGTCCCTACGAGCAGTACTTC

j_call: TRBJ2-1
v_call: TRBV29-1
d_call: TRBD2
clone_size: many
cdr3_aa: CSATGLAGVTEQFF
cdr3_nt: TGCAGCGCTACAGGACTAGCGGGGGTTACTGAGCAGTTCTTC

j_call: TRBJ2-1
v_call: TRBV12-3/TRBV12-4
d_call: .
clone_size: few
cdr3_aa: CASSLDRREQFF
cdr3_nt: TGTGCCAGCAGTCTCGACAGGCGGGAGCAGTTCTTC

j_call: TRBJ2-2
v_call: TRBV20-1
d_call: .
clone_size: once
cdr3_aa: CSANEPNTGELFF
cdr3_nt: TGCAGTGCTAACGAACCGAACACCGGGGAGCTGTTTTTT

j_call: TRBJ2-7
v_call: TRBV28
d_call: .
clone_size: few
cdr3_aa: CASSLGQGLTYEQYF
cdr3_nt: TGTGCCAGCAGTTTAGGCCAGGGGTTGACCTACGAGCAGTACTTC

j_call: TRBJ1-2
v_call: TRBV29-1
d_call: TRBD1
clone_size: few
cdr3_aa: CSVEFGDRGRDGYTF
cdr3_nt: TGCAGCGTTGAATTCGGCGACAGGGGGCGGGATGGCTACACCTTC

j_call: TRBJ1-1
v_call: TRBV27
d_call: .
clone_size: few
cdr3_aa: CASSPNPSFTEAFF
cdr3_nt: TGTGCCAGCAGCCCAAACCCCAGTTTTACTGAAGCTTTCTTT

j_call: TRBJ2-3
v_call: TRBV20-1
d_call: TRBD2
clone_size: many
cdr3_aa: CSARKLAGEDTQYF
cdr3_nt: TGCAGTGCTAGAAAACTAGCGGGAGAAGATACGCAGTATTTT

j_call: TRBJ2-3
v_call: TRBV24-1
d_call: .
clone_size: many
cdr3_aa: CATSAGSTDTQYF
cdr3_nt: TGTGCCACCAGTGCGGGTTCTACAGATACGCAGTATTTT

j_call: TRBJ1-1
v_call: TRBV12-3/TRBV12-4
d_call: .
clone_size: .
cdr3_aa: CASSPLLGNTEAFF
cdr3_nt: TGTGCCAGCAGTCCCCTTTTGGGGAACACTGAAGCTTTCTTT

j_call: TRBJ2-1
v_call: TRBV5-1
d_call: TRBD2
clone_size: few
cdr3_aa: CASSLDSGSSYNEQFF
cdr3_nt: TGCGCCAGCAGCTTGGACAGCGGGAGCTCCTACAATGAGCAGTTCTTC

j_call: TRBJ2-3
v_call: TRBV4-2
d_call: .
clone_size: .
cdr3_aa: CASSQESLPAQYF
cdr3_nt: TGTGCCAGCAGCCAAGAGTCTCTACCCGCGCAGTATTTT

j_call: TRBJ1-1
v_call: TRBV15
d_call: TRBD1
clone_size: .
cdr3_aa: CATTKDRLLGTEAFF
cdr3_nt: TGTGCCACTACGAAGGACAGGCTGCTCGGCACTGAAGCTTTCTTT